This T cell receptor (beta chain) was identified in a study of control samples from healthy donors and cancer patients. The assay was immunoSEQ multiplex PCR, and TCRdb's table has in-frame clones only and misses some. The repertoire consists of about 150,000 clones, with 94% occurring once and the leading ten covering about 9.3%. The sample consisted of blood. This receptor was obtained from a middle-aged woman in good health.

The CDR3 here is CASSPLTDRHTEAFF. In DNA form, the CDR3 reads TGTGCCAGCAGTCCTCTTACTGATCGGCACACTGAAGCTTTCTTT. The V and J genes are TRBV27 and TRBJ1-1, with D unresolved. CDR3 length: 15 amino acids. CDR1 is MNHEY and CDR2 is SMNVEV in the germline V gene (reference sequence). Trimming removed 5 bases from V and 3 bases from J, with 16 bases in between.